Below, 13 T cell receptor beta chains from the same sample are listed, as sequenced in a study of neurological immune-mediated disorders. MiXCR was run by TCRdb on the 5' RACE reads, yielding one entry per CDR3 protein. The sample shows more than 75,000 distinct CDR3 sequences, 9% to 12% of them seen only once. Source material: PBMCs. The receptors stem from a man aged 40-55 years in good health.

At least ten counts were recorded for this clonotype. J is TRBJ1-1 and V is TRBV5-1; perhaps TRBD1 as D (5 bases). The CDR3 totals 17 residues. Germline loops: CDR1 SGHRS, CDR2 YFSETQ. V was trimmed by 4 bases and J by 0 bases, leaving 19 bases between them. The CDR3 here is CASSRGPTAGMNTEAFF. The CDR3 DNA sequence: TGCGCCAGCAGCAGGGGACCGACCGCCGGCATGAACACTGAAGCTTTCTTT.

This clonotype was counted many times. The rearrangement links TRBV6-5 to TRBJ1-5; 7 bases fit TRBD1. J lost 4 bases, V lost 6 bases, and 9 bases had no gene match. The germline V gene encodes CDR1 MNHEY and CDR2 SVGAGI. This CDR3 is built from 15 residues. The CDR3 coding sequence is TGTGCCAGCAGCCCTGGGGCAGGGGGAAATCAGCCCCAGCATTTT. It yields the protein CASSPGAGGNQPQHF.

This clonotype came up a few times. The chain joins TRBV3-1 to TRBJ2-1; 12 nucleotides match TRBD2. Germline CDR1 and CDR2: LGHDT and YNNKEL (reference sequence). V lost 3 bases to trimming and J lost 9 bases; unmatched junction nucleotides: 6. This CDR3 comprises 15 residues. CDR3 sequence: CASSHLAGGPGEQFF. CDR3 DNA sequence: TGTGCCAGCAGCCATCTAGCGGGAGGGCCGGGTGAGCAGTTCTTC.

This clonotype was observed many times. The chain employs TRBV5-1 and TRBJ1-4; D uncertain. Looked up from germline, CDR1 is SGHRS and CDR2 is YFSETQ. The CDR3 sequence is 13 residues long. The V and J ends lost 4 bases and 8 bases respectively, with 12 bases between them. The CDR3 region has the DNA TGCGCCAGCAGCACCTCTCCCCGGGAAAAACTGTTTTTT. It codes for CASSTSPREKLFF.

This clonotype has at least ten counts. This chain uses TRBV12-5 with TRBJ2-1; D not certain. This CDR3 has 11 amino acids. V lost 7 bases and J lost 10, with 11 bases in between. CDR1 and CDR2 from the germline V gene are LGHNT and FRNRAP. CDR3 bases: TGTGCTAGTGCCCCGTCGCTGGAGCAGTTCTTC. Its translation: CASAPSLEQFF. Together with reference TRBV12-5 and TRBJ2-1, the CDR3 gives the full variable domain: DARVTQTPRHKVTEMGQEVTMRCQPILGHNTVFWYRQTMMQGLELLAYFRNRAPLDDSGMPKDRFSAEMPDATLATLKIQPSEPRDSAVYFCASAPSLEQFFGPGTRLTVL.

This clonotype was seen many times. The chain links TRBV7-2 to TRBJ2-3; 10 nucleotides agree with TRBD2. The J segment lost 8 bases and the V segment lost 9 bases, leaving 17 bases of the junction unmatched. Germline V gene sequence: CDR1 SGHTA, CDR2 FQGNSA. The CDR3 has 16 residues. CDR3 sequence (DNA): TGTGCCAGTAGCCCCAGGAGCGGGGGGGCCGTCGGTACGCAGTATTTT. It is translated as CASSPRSGGAVGTQYF.

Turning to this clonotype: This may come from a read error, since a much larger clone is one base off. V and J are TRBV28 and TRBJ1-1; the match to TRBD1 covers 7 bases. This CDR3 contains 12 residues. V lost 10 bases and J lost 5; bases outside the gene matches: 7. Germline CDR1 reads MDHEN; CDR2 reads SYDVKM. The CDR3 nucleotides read TGTGCCAACATCGTCAGGGGGACTGAAGCTTTCTTT. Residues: CANIVRGTEAFF. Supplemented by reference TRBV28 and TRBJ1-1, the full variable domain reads DVKVTQSSRYLVKRTGEKVFLECVQDMDHENMFWYRQDPGLGLRLIYFSYDVKMKEKGDIPEGYSVSREKKERFSLILESASTNQTSMYLCANIVRGTEAFFGQGTRLTVV.

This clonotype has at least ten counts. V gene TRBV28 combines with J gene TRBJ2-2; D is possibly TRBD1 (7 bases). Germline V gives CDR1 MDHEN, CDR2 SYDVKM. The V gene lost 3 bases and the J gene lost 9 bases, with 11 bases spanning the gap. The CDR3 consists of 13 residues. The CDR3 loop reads CASSLAGGRELFF. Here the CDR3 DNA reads TGTGCCAGCAGTTTGGCAGGGGGGCGGGAGCTGTTTTTT.

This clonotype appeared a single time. CDR3 nucleotide sequence: TGTGCCAGCACCCCCCTGGGGGGTAGGACTGAAGCTTTCTTT. It codes for CASTPLGGRTEAFF. The chain couples TRBV12-3 or TRBV12-4 to TRBJ1-1; tentative D call: TRBD1 (5 bases). CDR3 length: 14 residues. With 7 bases removed from V and 5 bases from J, the gap between germline ends came to 17 bases.

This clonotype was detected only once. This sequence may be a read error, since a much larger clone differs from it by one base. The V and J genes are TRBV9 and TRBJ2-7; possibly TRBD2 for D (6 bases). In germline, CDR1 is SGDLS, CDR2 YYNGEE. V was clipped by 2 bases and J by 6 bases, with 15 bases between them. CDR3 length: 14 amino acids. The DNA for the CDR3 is TGTGCCAGCAGCGTCTTAGCGGTACACGTCGAGCAGTACTTC. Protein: CASSVLAVHVEQYF.

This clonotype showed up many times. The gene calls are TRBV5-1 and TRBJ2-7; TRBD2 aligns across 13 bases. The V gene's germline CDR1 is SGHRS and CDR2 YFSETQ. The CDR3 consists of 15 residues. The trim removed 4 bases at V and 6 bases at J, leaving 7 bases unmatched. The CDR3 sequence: CASSGLAGAGLEQYF. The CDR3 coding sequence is TGCGCCAGCAGCGGACTAGCGGGAGCTGGGCTCGAGCAGTACTTC.

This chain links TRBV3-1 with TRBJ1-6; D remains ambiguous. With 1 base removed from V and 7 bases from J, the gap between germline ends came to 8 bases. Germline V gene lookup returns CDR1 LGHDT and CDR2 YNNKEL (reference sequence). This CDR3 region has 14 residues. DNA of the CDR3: TGTGCCAGCAGCCAAGGGCAGGCAAATTCACCCCTCCACTTT. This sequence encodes CASSQGQANSPLHF.

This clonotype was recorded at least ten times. The CDR3 DNA follows: TGTGCCAGCAGCTTAGCGACTAGCGGGAGAGAGACCCAGTACTTC. This gives the protein CASSLATSGRETQYF. V and J are TRBV7-6 and TRBJ2-5, with 12 bases that match TRBD2. Per germline, CDR1 SGHVS and CDR2 FNYEAQ. J lost 4 bases, V lost 0 bases, and 0 bases had no gene match. The CDR3 spans 15 residues.